This TCR beta chain was identified during a study of T-cell reconstitution after alpha-beta-depleted transplantation in children (dated by TCRdb to the mid-2010s). A note on the overall study: Using TCR repertoire profiling, the study quantitatively followed how T-cell immune reconstitution unfolded in children after TCRalphabeta/CD19-depleted allogeneic hematopoietic cell transplantation.

Including cysteine and phenylalanine, the CDR3 has 15 amino acids. Only the CDR3 part of the read is kept: 45 bases, read in frame from the first base. V lost 7 bases and J lost 8 bases; the stretch between them is 23 bases long. The germline V gene (reference sequence) provides CDR1 DFQATT and CDR2 SNEGSKA. This clonotype has a handful of counts. Its target antigen remains unknown. The record has no base qualities; no much larger clone is one base away. The intended sense of this specimen's treatment or condition label: allogeneic hematopoietic cell transplantation with graft depleted of TCRalphabeta T cells and CD19 B cells. Transplant recipients were children who received TCRalphabeta/CD19-depleted allogeneic hematopoietic cell grafts. The paper's findings and limits, for the study overall: Over subsequent months, a decline in hyperexpanded clone frequencies was noted, and after one year, T-cell counts and TCRbeta diversity were mostly ascribed to newly produced T cells. In some patients, high TCRbeta diversity at day 60 was attributed to recipient T cells and intrathymic progenitors that had survived conditioning. About two months after transplant, the apparently early recovery of alphabetaT-cell counts reportedly depended on just several hundred clones that had expanded rapidly and came from non-depleted graft cells.

The method behind the library was PCR. The run used an Illumina HiSeq 2500. To normalize quantification of the TCRbeta repertoire, the TCR libraries were built with molecular barcoding that relied on unique molecular identifiers. TCRdb's own reprocessing of the public reads used fastp at Q25 and MiXCR and kept productive beta chains. Rows with a matching CDR3 protein are joined into one entry that keeps the most common DNA and genes. A total of a few hundred thousand distinct CDR3 sequences appear in this sample, 10% to 15% of them only once. 2% to 2.5% of the sample rests with the top ten. The clonotype was recovered from a male patient between 10 and 17 years old who had a stem cell transplant for acute myeloid leukemia, so the T cells may come from the graft donor. The sequence is built from TRBV20-1 and TRBJ2-2, with no D gene named confidently. The sample was PBMCs, mostly from graft donor cells, taken 360 days after TCRalphabeta/CD19-depleted stem cell transplant. The DNA sequence is TGCAGTGTTCGGGCAGGCCCGGAATCTCCTGGGGAGCTGTTTTTT. Translated, this is CSVRAGPESPGELFF.